Described below is a single T cell receptor beta chain sequence and its context. Its target is unknown. 13 Jbeta primers and 60 Vbeta primers were used for the PCR. Repertoires were generated with immunoSEQ multiplex PCR, while TCRdb's copy carries only in-frame clones and drops some. Of around 150,000 clones in the sample, 75% to 85% were seen once. This sample was included in a study of cytomegalovirus exposure and HLA in healthy donors. Overall study context: An early data release held about 85 million unique TCRs from HLA-typed donors.

Germline assignment: CDR1 LGHNA and CDR2 YSLEER. Trimming pared 0 bases from V and 7 bases from J, leaving 7 bases between. This CDR3 has 13 residues. Study results and caveats: Listed as cytomegalovirus-associated were 170 or so TCR beta chains. The authors assumed roughly uniform sequencing depth across donors for presence/absence analyses.

Input material: PBMCs. The receptor was derived from a male donor in good health and CMV-seronegative. The chain uses TRBV4-3 and TRBJ2-1; D might be TRBD1 (5 bases). This CDR3 reads CASSQEPGNEQFF. The CDR3 bases are TGCGCCAGCAGCCAAGAACCAGGGAATGAGCAGTTCTTC.